These 4 T cell receptor beta chains share one sample of origin, sequenced in a study of cytomegalovirus exposure and HLA in healthy donors. PCR employed 60 Vbeta and 13 Jbeta primers. Using immunoSEQ multiplex PCR, the repertoire was profiled, and TCRdb retains in-frame clones only, with some absent. This table holds some 150,000 clones, around 80% found once. Material for sequencing was PBMCs. The receptors stem from a young man in good health and CMV-seronegative.

This clone was found once. The chain is built from TRBV29-1 and TRBJ2-3, with a tentative D call TRBD2 (6 bases). CDR1 is SQVTM, CDR2 ANQGSEA, per germline. The CDR3 is 14 residues long. With 6 bases removed from V and 1 base from J, the gap between germline ends came to 14 bases. As DNA, the CDR3 is TGCAGCGTGGCGAGGGGAGGAGGCACAGATACGCAGTATTTT. As protein: CSVARGGGTDTQYF.

This clone has just a few counts. DNA for the CDR3: TGTGCCAGCAGCCTCGGTACTAATATGGATCAGCCCCAGCATTTT. Translating it yields CASSLGTNMDQPQHF. This sequence joins TRBV11-2 and TRBJ1-5; D remains unclear. This CDR3 region has 15 residues. V was cut by 5 bases and J by 5 bases, with 16 bases left in between. From germline, CDR1 is SGHAT and CDR2 FQNNGV.

This clone has only a few counts. This sequence joins TRBV28 and TRBJ2-7; 16 positions agree with TRBD2. Looked up from germline, CDR1 is MDHEN and CDR2 is SYDVKM. J gave up 9 bases and V 10 bases, and 9 bases lay outside the gene matches. CDR3 size: 14 residues. The CDR3: CATREGTSGGGQYF. The CDR3 nucleotides are TGTGCCACCAGAGAAGGGACTAGCGGGGGGGGGCAGTACTTC.

This chain joins TRBV19 and TRBJ2-3; 7 bases are a match to TRBD1. V shed 4 bases, J shed 4 bases, and the junction held 8 bases outside the gene matches. Germline V lookup: CDR1 LNHDA, CDR2 SQIVND (reference sequence). This CDR3 has 15 residues. Here the CDR3 DNA reads TGTGCCAGTAGTACCCAGGAGACAGGGCCAGATACGCAGTATTTT. It encodes CASSTQETGPDTQYF.